This entry features one TCR beta chain sequence. Its antigen is as yet unknown. Libraries were prepared by immunoSEQ multiplex PCR; TCRdb keeps only in-frame clonotypes and omits some of them. The sample lists about 220,000 clones; over 70% were seen once. The data derive from a study of cytomegalovirus exposure and HLA in healthy donors. Study-wide background: In a later analysis, it was reported that the roughly 130 validation repertoires had been produced on the same platform as the roughly 610 repertoires belonging to the first cohort.

Study-wide points: Rare TCR sequences dominated, though some public TCRs recurred in many donors.

Trimming removed 1 base at V and 5 bases at J, with 9 bases between. Germline assignment: CDR1 PRHDT and CDR2 FYEKMQ (reference sequence). CDR3 length: 13 amino acids. The TCR originated in a woman under 40 in good health and CMV-seropositive. Sequenced material: PBMCs. The gene calls are TRBV13 and TRBJ2-7; D call uncertain. CDR3 in amino acids: CASSLVPGDEQYF. The CDR3 nucleotides read TGTGCCAGCAGCTTAGTTCCCGGAGACGAGCAGTACTTC. Filled out from reference TRBV13 and TRBJ2-7, the complete variable domain reads AAGVIQSPRHLIKEKRETATLKCYPIPRHDTVYWYQQGPGQDPQFLISFYEKMQSDKGSIPDRFSAQQFSDYHSELNMSSLELGDSALYFCASSLVPGDEQYFGPGTRLTVT.